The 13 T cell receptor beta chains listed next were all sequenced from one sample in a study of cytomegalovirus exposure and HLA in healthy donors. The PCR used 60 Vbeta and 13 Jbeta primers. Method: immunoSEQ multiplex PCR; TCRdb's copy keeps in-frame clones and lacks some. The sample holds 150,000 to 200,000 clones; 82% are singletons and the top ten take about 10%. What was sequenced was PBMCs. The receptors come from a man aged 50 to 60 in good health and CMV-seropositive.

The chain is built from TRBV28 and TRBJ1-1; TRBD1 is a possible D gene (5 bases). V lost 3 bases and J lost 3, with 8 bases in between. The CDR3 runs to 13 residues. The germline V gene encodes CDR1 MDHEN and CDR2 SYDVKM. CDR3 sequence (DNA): TGTGCCAGCAGTTTGCTAGGGGACACTGAAGCTTTCTTT. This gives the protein CASSLLGDTEAFF.

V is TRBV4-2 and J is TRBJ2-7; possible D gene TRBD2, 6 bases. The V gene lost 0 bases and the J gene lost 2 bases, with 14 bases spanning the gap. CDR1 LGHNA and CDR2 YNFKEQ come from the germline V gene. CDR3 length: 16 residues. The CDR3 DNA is TGTGCCAGCAGCCAAGATTTGGGCGGACTAACCTACGAGCAGTACTTC. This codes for CASSQDLGGLTYEQYF.

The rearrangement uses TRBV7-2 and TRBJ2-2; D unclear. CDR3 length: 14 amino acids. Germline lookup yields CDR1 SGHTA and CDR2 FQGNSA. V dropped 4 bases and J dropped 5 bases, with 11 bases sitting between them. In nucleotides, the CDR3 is TGTGCCAGCAGCTCCGGTTCTAGAACCGGGGAGCTGTTTTTT. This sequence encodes CASSSGSRTGELFF. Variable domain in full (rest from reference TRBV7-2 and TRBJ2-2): GAGVSQSPSNKVTEKGKDVELRCDPISGHTALYWYRQSLGQGLEFLIYFQGNSAPDKSGLPSDRFSAERTGGSVSTLTIQRTQQEDSAVYLCASSSGSRTGELFFGEGSRLTVL.

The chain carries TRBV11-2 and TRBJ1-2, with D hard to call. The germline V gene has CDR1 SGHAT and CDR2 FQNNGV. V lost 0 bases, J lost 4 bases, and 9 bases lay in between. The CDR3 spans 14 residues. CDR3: CASSLDPQSYGYTF. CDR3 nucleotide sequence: TGTGCCAGCAGCTTAGACCCCCAGTCCTATGGCTACACCTTC.

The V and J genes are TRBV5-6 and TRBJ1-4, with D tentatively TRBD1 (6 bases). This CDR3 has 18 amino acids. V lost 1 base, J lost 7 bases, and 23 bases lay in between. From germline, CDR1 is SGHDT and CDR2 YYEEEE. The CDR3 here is CASSLWPRDTYGSEKLFF. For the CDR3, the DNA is TGTGCCAGCAGCTTGTGGCCCCGGGACACCTATGGAAGTGAAAAACTGTTTTTT.

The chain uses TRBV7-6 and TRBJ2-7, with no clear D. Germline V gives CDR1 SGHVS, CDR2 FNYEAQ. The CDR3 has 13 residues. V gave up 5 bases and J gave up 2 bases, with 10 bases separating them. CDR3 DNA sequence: TGTGCCAGCAGCATTTTAGTAGCCTACGAGCAGTACTTC. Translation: CASSILVAYEQYF.

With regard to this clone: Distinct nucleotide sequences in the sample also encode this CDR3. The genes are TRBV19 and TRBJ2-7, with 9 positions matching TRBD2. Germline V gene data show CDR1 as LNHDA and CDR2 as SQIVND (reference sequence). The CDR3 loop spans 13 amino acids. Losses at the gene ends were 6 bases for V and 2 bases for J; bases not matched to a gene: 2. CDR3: CASSAGGAYEQYF. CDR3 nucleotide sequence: TGTGCCAGTAGCGCGGGGGGGGCCTACGAGCAGTACTTC.

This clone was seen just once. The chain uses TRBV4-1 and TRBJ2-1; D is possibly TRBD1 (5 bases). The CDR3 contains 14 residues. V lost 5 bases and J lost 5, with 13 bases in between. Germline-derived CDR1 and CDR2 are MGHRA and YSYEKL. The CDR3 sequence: CASSSQGYDNEQFF. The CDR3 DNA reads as TGCGCCAGCAGCTCCCAGGGATACGACAATGAGCAGTTCTTC.

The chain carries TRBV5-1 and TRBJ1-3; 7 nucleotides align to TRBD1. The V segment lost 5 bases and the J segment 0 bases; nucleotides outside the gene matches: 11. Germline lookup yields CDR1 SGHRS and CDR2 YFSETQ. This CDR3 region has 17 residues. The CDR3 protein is CASRRASTGNSGNTIYF. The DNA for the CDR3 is TGCGCCAGCAGGCGCGCTTCGACAGGGAACTCTGGAAACACCATATATTTT.

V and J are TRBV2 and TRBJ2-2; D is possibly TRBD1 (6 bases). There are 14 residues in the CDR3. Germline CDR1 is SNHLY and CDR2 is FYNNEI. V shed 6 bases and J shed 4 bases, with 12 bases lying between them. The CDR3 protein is CASSHRESTGELFF. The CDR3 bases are TGTGCCAGCAGCCACAGGGAGAGCACCGGGGAGCTGTTTTTT.

CDR3 protein: CARTSKRGQGSNYGYTF. The CDR3 DNA follows: TGTGCCAGAACCTCAAAAAGGGGACAGGGTTCTAACTATGGCTACACCTTC. The rearrangement joins TRBV5-3 to TRBJ1-2; 9 positions match TRBD1. TRBV5-3 is noted as an ORF with a role that remains uncertain. Trimming took 6 bases from V and 0 from J; bases not matched to a gene: 12. This CDR3 region has 17 residues.

In DNA, the CDR3 is TGTGCCAGCAGCTTAGCCTCGGGGGGCCGACTAGAGACCCAGTACTTC. Protein sequence: CASSLASGGRLETQYF. V and J are TRBV11-1 and TRBJ2-5; D may be TRBD2 (7 bases). Trimming cost V 0 bases and J 4 bases, with 15 bases left between them. Germline V gene lookup returns CDR1 SGHAT and CDR2 FQDESV (reference sequence). The CDR3 is 16 residues long.

The chain's CDR3 is CASSQAGANYGYTF. CDR3 DNA sequence: TGTGCCAGCAGCCAAGCAGGGGCCAACTATGGCTACACCTTC. The V and J genes are TRBV14 and TRBJ1-2; D is perhaps TRBD1 (6 bases). Trimming took 1 base from V and 2 from J, leaving 8 bases between them. Looked up from germline, CDR1 is SGHDN and CDR2 is FVKESK. The CDR3 extends over 14 amino acids.